These T cell receptor beta chains were read from a single sample in a study of blood T cell repertoires in COVID-19. Assay used: immunoSEQ multiplex PCR; TCRdb lists only in-frame clones, some missing. The sample has about 350,000 clones; 65% to 90% are singletons. Input material: peripheral blood. All receptors derive from a woman between 55 and 75 years old with COVID-19, enrolled during active disease. CDR3s include the opening cysteine and the closing phenylalanine or tryptophan. The order of the fields is J gene, D gene, clone size, V gene, CDR3 DNA, CDR3 protein. D genes are given only for firm matches. For some rows the clone size is stated as once, few or many, or as a class when expanded; others skip it.

J: TRBJ1-1
D: TRBD1
size: few
V: TRBV9
DNA: TGTGCCAGCAGCGTAGACGACAGGGAAGGCACTGAAGCTTTCTTT
CDR3: CASSVDDREGTEAFF

J: TRBJ2-1
D: TRBD2
size: .
V: TRBV6-2/TRBV6-3
DNA: TGTGCCAGCAGTTCTCGGACTAGCGGGGGCAATGAGCAGTTCTTC
CDR3: CASSSRTSGGNEQFF

J: TRBJ1-6
D: TRBD1
size: .
V: TRBV9
DNA: TGTGCCAGCAGCGTAGGCCGGGACAGGGGAAATTCACCCCTCCACTTT
CDR3: CASSVGRDRGNSPLHF

J: TRBJ1-4
D: TRBD1
size: .
V: TRBV6-6
DNA: TGTGCCAGCAGTCTCCGACAGGGGCGCTTCTACGAAGATAATGAAAAACTGTTTTTT
CDR3: CASSLRQGRFYEDNEKLFF

J: TRBJ1-4
D: .
size: once
V: TRBV3-1/TRBV3-2
DNA: TGTGCCAGCAGCCAAGGACAGGAGATTTCAAAAAATGAAAAACTGTTTTTT
CDR3: CASSQGQEISKNEKLFF

J: TRBJ2-5
D: .
size: once
V: TRBV12-3/TRBV12-4
DNA: TGTGCCAGCAGGGAGCAGGGGAGAGAGACCCAGTACTTC
CDR3: CASREQGRETQYF

J: TRBJ1-4
D: TRBD1
size: .
V: TRBV6-5
DNA: TGTGCCAGCAGGCAACCCGGGACAGGGGGCGGAAAACTGTTTTTT
CDR3: CASRQPGTGGGKLFF

J: TRBJ1-3
D: TRBD1
size: .
V: TRBV3-1/TRBV3-2
DNA: TGTGCCAGCAGCCAAGATAAGGTGACAGGGGAGGCAAAGTTTGGAAACACCATATATTTT
CDR3: CASSQDKVTGEAKFGNTIYF

J: TRBJ2-5
D: TRBD2
size: .
V: TRBV28
DNA: TGTGCCAGCAGTTCTAGCGGGGGTATGAAGACCCAGTACTTC
CDR3: CASSSSGGMKTQYF

J: TRBJ2-1
D: TRBD1
size: .
V: TRBV29-1
DNA: TGCAGCGCCCAGGACAGGGGGCCCAACAATGAGCAGTTCTTC
CDR3: CSAQDRGPNNEQFF

J: TRBJ2-3
D: TRBD1
size: .
V: TRBV5-6
DNA: TGTGCCAGTTCCTGGGACAGGTTCACAGATACGCAGTATTTT
CDR3: CASSWDRFTDTQYF

J: TRBJ2-1
D: TRBD1
size: .
V: TRBV24-1
DNA: TGTGCCACCAGTTCACAGGGGGCCCGTGAGCAGTTCTTC
CDR3: CATSSQGAREQFF

J: TRBJ2-7
D: .
size: .
V: TRBV5-1
DNA: TGCGCCAGCAGCTTAGCTCCGAACGAGCAGTACTTC
CDR3: CASSLAPNEQYF

J: TRBJ1-1
D: .
size: .
V: TRBV6-5
DNA: TGTGCCAGCAGTTACGAAGTGCGCACTGAAGCTTTCTTT
CDR3: CASSYEVRTEAFF

J: TRBJ1-3
D: .
size: .
V: TRBV3-1/TRBV3-2
DNA: TGTGCCAGCAGCCAAGGTTTTGACAGCAGCTCTGGAAACACCATATATTTT
CDR3: CASSQGFDSSSGNTIYF

J: TRBJ2-3
D: .
size: .
V: TRBV30
DNA: TGTGCCTTTCAGGGGTATACTAGCACAGATACGCAGTATTTT
CDR3: CAFQGYTSTDTQYF

J: TRBJ1-5
D: TRBD1
size: once
V: TRBV27
DNA: TGTGCCAGCAGTTCCCAGGGGGGCAATCAGCCCCAGCATTTT
CDR3: CASSSQGGNQPQHF

J: TRBJ2-3
D: .
size: .
V: TRBV7-9
DNA: TGTGCCAGCAGCCCCGCGGTTGATACGCAGTATTTT
CDR3: CASSPAVDTQYF

J: TRBJ1-1
D: TRBD1
size: .
V: TRBV9
DNA: TGTGCCAGCAGCGCCATCAGACAGGGCGGCACTGAAGCTTTCTTT
CDR3: CASSAIRQGGTEAFF

J: TRBJ2-2
D: .
size: .
V: TRBV3-1/TRBV3-2
DNA: TGTGCCAGCAGCCGTACTGGGGAGCTGTTTTTT
CDR3: CASSRTGELFF

J: TRBJ2-1
D: .
size: .
V: TRBV28
DNA: TGTGCCAGCGGCACGGGAGTTAACTCCTACAATGAGCAGTTCTTC
CDR3: CASGTGVNSYNEQFF

J: TRBJ1-2
D: .
size: .
V: TRBV2
DNA: TGTGCCAGCAGGCGGTTCGTCTACACCTTC
CDR3: CASRRFVYTF

J: TRBJ1-1
D: .
size: once
V: TRBV11-2
DNA: TGTGCCAGCACCAAGGGAGTGAACACTGAAGCTTTCTTT
CDR3: CASTKGVNTEAFF

J: TRBJ2-1
D: TRBD1
size: .
V: TRBV24-1
DNA: TGTGCCACCAGTGATTACAGGGGAAAGGTGTTCTTC
CDR3: CATSDYRGKVFF

J: TRBJ1-2
D: .
size: .
V: TRBV2
DNA: TGTGCCAGCACCCGGGGGAACTATGGCTACACCTTC
CDR3: CASTRGNYGYTF